This T cell receptor (beta chain) came from a study of T cell responses to AZD1222 COVID-19 vaccine. In germline, CDR1 is MNHEY, CDR2 SVGAGI. CDR3 length equals 15 residues. V lost 6 bases and J lost 0, with 14 bases in between. Study findings and constraints: Regions 160-218 and 743-854 dominated among vaccine-associated CD4 TCRs spanning spike. Repertoire sampling occurred only after the peak T cell response. Clonal diversity was possibly underestimated, and white British individuals and females predominated among donors. Once two AZD1222 doses were given, Spike-specific TCR breadth and depth went up.

With respect to this clone: The antigen remains unidentified.

Assay: immunoSEQ multiplex PCR; the TCRdb copy retains only in-frame clones and omits some. The repertoire holds 150,000 to 200,000 clones, with over 90% as singletons. V usage is TRBV6-5 and J usage is TRBJ1-1; the D is unclear. This sample comprised peripheral blood, obtained on day 0 of AZD1222 vaccination. This receptor was obtained from an adult in good health. CDR3 sequence: CASSQLPTVNTEAFF. CDR3 DNA sequence: TGTGCCAGCAGCCAACTTCCGACTGTGAACACTGAAGCTTTCTTT.